Each of the 19 T cell receptor beta chains below was sequenced from the same sample in a study of patients and donors after allogeneic stem cell transplantation. TCRdb re-derived calls from the RT-PCR reads in MiXCR, one entry per CDR3 protein. The table shows under 200,000 distinct CDR3 sequences, with 30% occurring only once. Sequencing used blood, either unsorted or a sorted T cell fraction (not recorded which). These receptors originate from a human donor who was either an allogeneic HSCT recipient or a stem cell or donor lymphocyte infusion donor (not recorded which). It is not recorded whose cells these are; they may come from a transplant donor.

The chain carries TRBV10-3 and TRBJ2-7, with D unclear. With 10 bases removed from V and 0 bases from J, the gap between germline ends came to 10 bases. Looked up from germline, CDR1 is ENHRY and CDR2 is SYGVKD. The CDR3 has 12 residues. The CDR3 loop is CATSGVSYEQYF. DNA of the CDR3: TGTGCCACGAGTGGAGTCTCCTACGAGCAGTACTTC.

The genes are TRBV6-5 and TRBJ2-7, with TRBD2 identical over 11 bases. V gave up 5 bases and J gave up 4 bases; unmatched junction bases: 7. Germline lookup yields CDR1 MNHEY and CDR2 SVGAGI. This CDR3 is 15 amino acids long. The CDR3 protein is CASSDKTSGDYEQYF. The DNA for the CDR3 is TGTGCCAGCAGTGACAAGACTAGCGGGGATTACGAGCAGTACTTC.

This clonotype was detected only a few times. The chain uses TRBV5-6 and TRBJ1-3; D not certain. Per the germline V gene, CDR1 is SGHDT and CDR2 is YYEEEE. This CDR3 spans 13 amino acids. V was pared by 4 bases and J by 4 bases, with 9 bases between. DNA of the CDR3: TGTGCCAGCAGCGCTTACCCCGGAAACACCATATATTTT. Protein product: CASSAYPGNTIYF.

The chain has TRBV24-1 and TRBJ2-3; D unresolved. V lost 4 bases and J 0 bases, leaving 4 bases between the germline ends. This CDR3 is 13 amino acids long. Germline V lookup: CDR1 KGHDR, CDR2 SFDVKD. CDR3 DNA sequence: TGTGCCACCAGTGAGGATAGCACAGATACGCAGTATTTT. Protein: CATSEDSTDTQYF.

The CDR3 region is CASSVRGRADTQYF. In DNA, the CDR3 is TGTGCCAGCAGCGTACGGGGGCGGGCAGATACGCAGTATTTT. The chain joins TRBV9 to TRBJ2-3; D might be TRBD1 or TRBD2, each matching 6 bases. This CDR3 is built from 14 residues. V lost 1 base, J lost 4 bases, and 10 bases lay in between. Germline V gene lookup returns CDR1 SGDLS and CDR2 YYNGEE.

This clonotype was counted between two and nine times. The CDR3 nucleotides are TGTGCCAGCAGTTTTAAACAGGGGGCAGGGGGCTACACCTTC. Translating gives CASSFKQGAGGYTF. This rearrangement joins TRBV6-6 to TRBJ1-2; the match to TRBD1 covers 9 bases. CDR3 length: 14 amino acids. V lost 4 bases and J lost 8; bases outside the gene matches: 8. CDR1 is MNHNY and CDR2 is SVGAGI in the germline V gene (reference sequence).

This clonotype was seen a handful of times. The chain recombines TRBV25-1 with TRBJ1-1; no reliable D call. This CDR3 has 12 amino acids. Germline assignment: CDR1 MGHDK and CDR2 SYGVNS. The V end was cut by 0 bases, the J end by 4 bases, with 3 bases between. CDR3 in amino acids: CASSEYGTEAFF. The CDR3 coding sequence is TGTGCCAGCAGTGAATATGGCACTGAAGCTTTCTTT.

The chain links TRBV15 to TRBJ2-7; D possibly corresponds to TRBD1 (5 bases). V lost 0 bases, J lost 2 bases, and 11 bases lay in between. Germline V gene data show CDR1 as LNHNV and CDR2 as YYDKDF (reference sequence). This CDR3 has 15 residues. The CDR3 DNA is TGTGCCACCAGCAGAGAAGGAAGGGGAACCTACGAGCAGTACTTC. As protein: CATSREGRGTYEQYF.

This chain uses TRBV6-5 with TRBJ2-2, with 8 positions matching TRBD2. The CDR3 runs 13 residues. V shed 7 bases and J 6 bases; nucleotides not matched to a gene: 4. CDR1 is MNHEY, CDR2 SVGAGI, per germline. The CDR3 DNA is TGTGCCAGCACCAATAGCGGGGCCGGGGAGCTGTTTTTT. Its protein product is CASTNSGAGELFF.

This chain connects TRBV28 to TRBJ2-3; TRBD2 matches 12 bases. Trimming cost V 5 bases and J 4 bases; bases outside gene matches: 7. Germline V CDR1 and CDR2: MDHEN, SYDVKM. The length of the CDR3 is 16 residues. CDR3 DNA sequence: TGTGCCAGCAGTACTACTAGCGGGAGGACGGCAGATACGCAGTATTTT. Translating it yields CASSTTSGRTADTQYF.

This clonotype was seen only a few times. The V gene is TRBV7-8, the J gene TRBJ2-5; perhaps TRBD1 as D (6 bases). The V end was cut by 5 bases, the J end by 2 bases, with 15 bases between. This CDR3 is 15 amino acids long. Germline V gives CDR1 SGHVS, CDR2 FQNEAQ. CDR3 nucleotides: TGTGCCAGCAGCCCGGGGACAATCGTTCAAGAGACCCAGTACTTC. It yields the protein CASSPGTIVQETQYF.

A few counts support this clonotype. V usage is TRBV6-5 and J usage is TRBJ2-7; D not certain. In germline, CDR1 is MNHEY, CDR2 SVGAGI. There are 16 residues in the CDR3. Trimming stripped 2 bases from V and 0 bases from J, with 14 bases between. The DNA for the CDR3 is TGTGCCAGCAGTTACAACCCCCCTAAGCTCTCCTACGAGCAGTACTTC. Protein sequence: CASSYNPPKLSYEQYF.

V and J are TRBV6-5 and TRBJ2-7; D not certain. The ends were cut back, 2 bases at V and 5 bases at J, with 16 bases in the middle. The CDR3 is 15 amino acids. Germline V gene data show CDR1 as MNHEY and CDR2 as SVGAGI. CDR3 nucleotides: TGTGCCAGCAGTTACAGCCCAACAGCCCCCGACGAGCAGTACTTC. Encoded protein: CASSYSPTAPDEQYF.

The gene calls are TRBV6-2 or TRBV6-3 and TRBJ1-5; no firm D call. Per germline, CDR1 MNHEY and CDR2 SVGEGT. V lost 8 bases and J lost 6, with 8 bases in between. The CDR3 extends over 11 amino acids. CDR3 nucleotides: TGTGCCAGCGCGAAAGGTCAGCCCCAGCATTTT. This gives the protein CASAKGQPQHF.

Only a few counts were recorded for this clonotype. The chain uses TRBV7-9 and TRBJ2-7, with 10 positions matching TRBD1. With 5 bases clipped from V and 2 bases from J, the junction kept 9 bases outside the gene matches. CDR3 length: 16 residues. Germline V gene sequence: CDR1 SEHNR, CDR2 FQNEAQ (reference sequence). The CDR3 nucleotides read TGTGCCAGCAGCATCAGCCCGGGACAGGGGACCTACGAGCAGTACTTC. Translated, it gives CASSISPGQGTYEQYF.

This clonotype was detected only a few times. The chain links TRBV7-2 to TRBJ1-5; a weak D match, TRBD1 (6 bases). Trimming stripped 4 bases from V and 6 bases from J, with 13 bases between. CDR3 length: 14 amino acids. Germline V lookup: CDR1 SGHTA, CDR2 FQGNSA. This CDR3 reads CASSSAGAVQPQHF. CDR3 DNA sequence: TGTGCCAGCAGCTCCGCAGGGGCGGTTCAGCCCCAGCATTTT.

This clonotype showed up just a few times. This chain joins TRBV6-5 and TRBJ1-2; tentative D call: TRBD1 (6 bases). From germline, CDR1 is MNHEY and CDR2 SVGAGI. The CDR3 extends over 16 amino acids. The ends were cut back, 3 bases at V and 2 bases at J, with 16 bases in the middle. The CDR3 region is CASSYYPGARNYGYTF. DNA of the CDR3: TGTGCCAGCAGTTATTATCCGGGGGCGCGAAACTATGGCTACACCTTC.

Comment on this clonotype: Likely a read error: the CDR3 ends without its conserved phenylalanine or tryptophan. Because the CDR3's place on the DNA is in doubt, the DNA is left out and the CDR3 is given as listed by TCRdb. This chain links TRBV10-3 with TRBJ2-5; TRBD2, the table's D call, lacks a check against the DNA. Inclusive of both ends, the CDR3 amounts to 13 amino acids. CDR1 is ENHRY and CDR2 is SYGVKD in the germline V gene. CDR3 protein: CAISETASGSQQP.

CDR3 residues: CASSLVGVRNEQYF. The CDR3 DNA sequence: TGTGCCAGCAGTTTGGTGGGAGTGAGGAACGAGCAGTACTTC. V and J are TRBV28 and TRBJ2-7; D may be TRBD2 (5 bases). V was trimmed by 3 bases and J by 5 bases, leaving 14 bases between them. The CDR3 contains 14 residues. Germline CDR1 reads MDHEN; CDR2 reads SYDVKM.